Below, 19 T cell receptor beta chains from the same sample are listed, as sequenced in a study of cytomegalovirus exposure and HLA in healthy donors. The PCR had 60 Vbeta and 13 Jbeta primers. Assay used: immunoSEQ multiplex PCR; TCRdb lists only in-frame clones, some missing. In the table there are about 94,000 clones, about 80% of which are singletons. The sequencing input was PBMCs. These receptors came from a man aged 35 to 55 in good health and CMV-seropositive.

This clone showed up just a few times. V and J are TRBV11-2 and TRBJ2-2; D may be TRBD2 (6 bases). This CDR3 region has 15 residues. From germline, CDR1 is SGHAT and CDR2 FQNNGV. The V end lost 1 base, the J end lost 1 base, and 7 bases lay between the germline ends. The CDR3 is CASSLAGVNTGELFF. The CDR3 nucleotides are TGTGCCAGCAGCTTAGCGGGAGTGAACACCGGGGAGCTGTTTTTT.

The V and J genes are TRBV6-1 and TRBJ1-1; weak D call: TRBD1 (5 bases). Per germline, CDR1 MNHNS and CDR2 SASEGT. The CDR3 runs to 12 residues. Trimming removed 6 bases at V and 5 bases at J, with 10 bases between. CDR3 nucleotide sequence: TGTGCCAGCAGCCAGGGAACGACTGAAGCTTTCTTT. Its protein is CASSQGTTEAFF.

The chain carries TRBV7-9 and TRBJ2-1; the D gene is possibly TRBD1 (6 bases). The V end lost 3 bases, the J end lost 10 bases, and 13 bases lay between the germline ends. This CDR3 is 13 amino acids long. The germline gives CDR1 SEHNR, CDR2 FQNEAQ (reference sequence). The CDR3 DNA sequence: TGTGCCAGCAGCTTGGGGGCGTGGGGAGAGCAGTTCTTC. Amino acid sequence: CASSLGAWGEQFF.

This clone has only one observation. The chain joins TRBV11-2 to TRBJ2-1; TRBD2 matches 7 bases. The CDR3 contains 16 residues. Per germline, CDR1 SGHAT and CDR2 FQNNGV. The J segment lost 0 bases and the V segment lost 0 bases, leaving 2 bases of the junction unmatched. The CDR3 DNA reads as TGTGCCAGCAGCTTAGATCTAGCGGCCTCCTACAATGAGCAGTTCTTC. It translates to CASSLDLAASYNEQFF.

This sequence joins TRBV4-3 and TRBJ2-1; TRBD2 matches 9 bases. V shed 1 base and J 6 bases; nucleotides not matched to a gene: 7. Germline CDR1 and CDR2: LGHNA and YSLEER. This CDR3 is 16 amino acids long. The CDR3 nucleotides read TGCGCCAGCAGCCAAGCCTTTGCGGGAGGGGTCAATGAGCAGTTCTTC. This encodes CASSQAFAGGVNEQFF.

The chain carries TRBV7-9 and TRBJ2-7; 7 bases align to TRBD1. V lost 1 base and J lost 1; bases outside the gene matches: 1. The CDR3 is 14 residues long. Looked up from germline, CDR1 is SEHNR and CDR2 is FQNEAQ (reference sequence). CDR3 nucleotides: TGTGCCAGCAGCTTAGAGGACAGGTCCTACGAGCAGTACTTC. Its protein is CASSLEDRSYEQYF.

This rearrangement joins TRBV11-2 to TRBJ1-2; the match to TRBD1 covers 9 bases. Germline assignment: CDR1 SGHAT and CDR2 FQNNGV. CDR3 length: 17 amino acids. The junction had 15 bases not matched to a gene; V was cut back by 5 bases and J by 5 bases. CDR3 sequence reads: CASSMGQGESSFYGYTF. The CDR3 nucleotides read TGTGCCAGCAGCATGGGACAGGGAGAAAGTTCCTTTTATGGCTACACCTTC.

This clone turned up a few times. This sequence joins TRBV4-1 and TRBJ2-7, with 9 bases that match TRBD1. CDR1 and CDR2 (germline): MGHRA, YSYEKL. The CDR3 is 15 residues long. V dropped 1 base and J dropped 3; count of bases not matched to a gene: 4. In DNA form, the CDR3 reads TGCGCCAGCAGCCAAGGGACAGGGGTGGGCTACGAGCAGTACTTC. Translating it yields CASSQGTGVGYEQYF.

The chain has TRBV4-1 and TRBJ1-5, with 7 bases identical to TRBD1. The CDR3 extends over 13 amino acids. The germline V gene encodes CDR1 MGHRA and CDR2 YSYEKL. V lost 3 bases and J lost 4; bases outside the gene matches: 0. CDR3 sequence (DNA): TGCGCCAGCAGCCAGACAGGGAATCAGCCCCAGCATTTT. Its protein is CASSQTGNQPQHF.

This chain uses TRBV15 with TRBJ2-7; possibly TRBD2 for D (6 bases). Germline CDR1 LNHNV, CDR2 YYDKDF (reference sequence). The V and J ends lost 1 base and 5 bases respectively, with 15 bases between them. The CDR3 consists of 15 residues. The DNA of the CDR3 is TGTGCCACCAGCAGAGGGACTAACCTACCACACGAGCAGTACTTC. This encodes CATSRGTNLPHEQYF.

The chain has TRBV19 and TRBJ2-5, with D possibly matching TRBD1 (6 bases). The germline gives CDR1 LNHDA, CDR2 SQIVND (reference sequence). The V and J ends lost 10 bases and 5 bases respectively, with 17 bases between them. CDR3 size: 13 residues. The CDR3 protein is CATKGQNGETQYF. Here the CDR3 DNA reads TGTGCCACCAAGGGACAAAACGGGGAGACCCAGTACTTC.

The J gene is TRBJ2-7, the V gene TRBV28; TRBD1 matches 8 bases. V lost 4 bases to trimming and J lost 0 bases; unmatched junction nucleotides: 2. Germline V gene lookup returns CDR1 MDHEN and CDR2 SYDVKM. The CDR3 loop spans 14 amino acids. CDR3 bases: TGTGCCAGCAGTTCCACAGGGGGCTCCTACGAGCAGTACTTC. Residues: CASSSTGGSYEQYF.

This clone appeared a few times. This chain links TRBV25-1 with TRBJ2-1, with 13 positions matching TRBD2. The CDR3 extends over 18 amino acids. V shed 3 bases and J 0 bases; nucleotides not matched to a gene: 5. The germline CDR1 and CDR2 sequences are MGHDK and SYGVNS. CDR3 residues: CASSETSGGKSSYNEQFF. The CDR3 DNA reads as TGTGCCAGCAGTGAGACTAGCGGGGGGAAAAGCTCCTACAATGAGCAGTTCTTC.

This clone was counted only a few times. The genes are TRBV19 and TRBJ2-7; TRBD2 might be the D (5 bases). Trimming shortened V by 8 bases and J by 6 bases, and 14 bases separated the two germline ends. The CDR3 is 12 residues long. Per the germline V gene, CDR1 is LNHDA and CDR2 is SQIVND (reference sequence). The CDR3 region is CASGLWGGEQYF. CDR3 in DNA: TGTGCCAGTGGACTTTGGGGTGGCGAGCAGTACTTC.

This clone appeared once. The genes are TRBV19 and TRBJ1-6, with D hard to call. The CDR3 length is 17 residues. V was pared by 6 bases and J by 8 bases, with 23 bases between. Germline loops: CDR1 LNHDA, CDR2 SQIVND (reference sequence). The CDR3 nucleotides are TGTGCCAGTAGATCGGGATCCATTTCCTACCGTCATTCACCCCTCCACTTT. Translated: CASRSGSISYRHSPLHF.

This sequence joins TRBV15 and TRBJ2-1; TRBD2 matches 10 bases. CDR1 and CDR2 (germline): LNHNV, YYDKDF (reference sequence). J lost 9 bases, V lost 4 bases, and 9 bases had no gene match. CDR3 size: 15 residues. The CDR3 sequence is CATSNLAGAPREQFF. The DNA for the CDR3 is TGTGCCACCAGCAATCTAGCGGGGGCCCCACGTGAGCAGTTCTTC.

This chain uses TRBV6-6 with TRBJ1-2; 9 bases are a match to TRBD1. CDR1 and CDR2 (germline): MNHNY, SVGAGI (reference sequence). The CDR3 is 16 residues long. Trimming removed 4 bases from V and 4 bases from J; junction bases left unmatched: 10. The CDR3 sequence is CASSSQGAQAPYGYTF. The DNA for the CDR3 is TGTGCCAGCAGTTCACAGGGGGCGCAAGCTCCCTATGGCTACACCTTC.

The table lists this clone with a few counts. This rearrangement joins TRBV4-1 to TRBJ2-7, with 12 bases lining up with TRBD2. The length of the CDR3 is 16 residues. The ends lost 5 bases at V and 1 base at J; junction bases unmatched: 6. Germline V gives CDR1 MGHRA, CDR2 YSYEKL. The CDR3 bases are TGCGCCAGCAGCGTCGGGACTAGCGGGCGGTCCTACGAGCAGTACTTC. This gives the protein CASSVGTSGRSYEQYF.

V and J are TRBV7-2 and TRBJ2-1; TRBD2 aligns across 11 bases. The CDR3 totals 13 residues. Germline V gene data show CDR1 as SGHTA and CDR2 as FQGNSA. After removal of 9 bases from V and 5 bases from J, the junction contained 3 bases not matched to a gene. CDR3 nucleotides: TGTGCCAGTCGACTAGCGGGAAACAATGAGCAGTTCTTC. This translates into CASRLAGNNEQFF.